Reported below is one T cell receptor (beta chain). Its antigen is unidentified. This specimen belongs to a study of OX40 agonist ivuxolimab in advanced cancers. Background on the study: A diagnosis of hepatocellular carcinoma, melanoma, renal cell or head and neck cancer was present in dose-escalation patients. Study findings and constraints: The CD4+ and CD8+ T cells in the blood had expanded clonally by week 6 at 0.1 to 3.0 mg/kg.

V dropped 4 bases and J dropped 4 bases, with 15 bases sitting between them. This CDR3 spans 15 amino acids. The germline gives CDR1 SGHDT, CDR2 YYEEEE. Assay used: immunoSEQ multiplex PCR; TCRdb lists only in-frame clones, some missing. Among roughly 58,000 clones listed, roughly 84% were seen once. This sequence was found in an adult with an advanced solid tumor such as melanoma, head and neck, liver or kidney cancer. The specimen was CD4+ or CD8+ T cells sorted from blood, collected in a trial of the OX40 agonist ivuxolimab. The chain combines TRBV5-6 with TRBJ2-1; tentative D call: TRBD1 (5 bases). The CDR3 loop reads CASSTTGTQYNEQFF. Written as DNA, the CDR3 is TGTGCCAGCAGCACCACAGGAACTCAGTACAATGAGCAGTTCTTC.